This TCR beta chain originates from a study of blood T cell repertoires in COVID-19. As for the study in general: Researchers got acute and convalescent COVID-19 samples from the United States, Italy and Spain. T cells, B-cell-depleted T cells, or PBMCs supplied cDNA or gDNA.

Germline V CDR1 and CDR2: SGDLS, YYNGEE. V shed 6 bases, J shed 2 bases, and the junction held 6 bases outside the gene matches. The CDR3 sequence is 14 residues long. Sequencing was performed with immunoSEQ multiplex PCR; in TCRdb, only in-frame clones are kept and a portion is missing. The sample shows about 95,000 clones, over 75% of them seen only once. The chain employs TRBV9 and TRBJ2-5, with 8 bases aligning to TRBD2. Sequenced material: peripheral blood. This receptor was obtained from a human donor in a cohort sampled during active COVID-19. CDR3 amino acids: CASKPAGDQETQYF. The CDR3 DNA follows: TGTGCCAGCAAGCCAGCGGGGGATCAAGAGACCCAGTACTTC.